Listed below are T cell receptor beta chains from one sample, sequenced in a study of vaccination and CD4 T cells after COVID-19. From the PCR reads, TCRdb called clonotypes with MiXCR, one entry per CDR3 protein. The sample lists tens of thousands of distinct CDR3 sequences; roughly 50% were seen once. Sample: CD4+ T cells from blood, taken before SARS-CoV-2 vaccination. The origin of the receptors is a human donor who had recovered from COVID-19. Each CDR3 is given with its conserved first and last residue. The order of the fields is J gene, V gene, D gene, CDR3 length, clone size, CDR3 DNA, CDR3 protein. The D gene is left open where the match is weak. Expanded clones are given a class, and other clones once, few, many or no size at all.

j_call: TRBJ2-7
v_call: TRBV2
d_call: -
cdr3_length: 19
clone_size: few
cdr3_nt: TGTGCCAGCAGTACCCCCAGGGGATGGGAATTGGGCCTCTCCTACGAGCAGTACTTC
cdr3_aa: CASSTPRGWELGLSYEQYF

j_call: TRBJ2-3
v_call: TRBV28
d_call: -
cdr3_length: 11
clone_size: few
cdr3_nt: TGTGCCAGCAGTTCCCCAGATACGCAGTATTTT
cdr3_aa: CASSSPDTQYF

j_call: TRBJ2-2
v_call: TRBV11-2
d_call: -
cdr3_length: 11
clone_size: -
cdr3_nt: TGTGCCAGCACCGCAACCGGGGAGCTGTTTTTT
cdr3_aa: CASTATGELFF

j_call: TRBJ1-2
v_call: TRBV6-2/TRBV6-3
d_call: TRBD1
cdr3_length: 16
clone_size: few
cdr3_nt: TGTGCCAGCAGTTCGACACCGGGACAGGGAAACTATGGCTACACCTTC
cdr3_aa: CASSSTPGQGNYGYTF

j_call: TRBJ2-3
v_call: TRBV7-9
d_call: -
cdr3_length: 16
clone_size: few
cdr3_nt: TGTGCCAGCAGCTTAGCGCTCGCCAGGGTAGGGGATACGCAGTATTTT
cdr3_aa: CASSLALARVGDTQYF

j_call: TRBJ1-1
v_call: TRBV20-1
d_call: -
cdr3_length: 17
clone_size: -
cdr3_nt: TGCAGTGCTAGAGTGAGGGAGCAGAGTCATCTGAACACTGAAGCTTTCTTT
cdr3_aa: CSARVREQSHLNTEAFF

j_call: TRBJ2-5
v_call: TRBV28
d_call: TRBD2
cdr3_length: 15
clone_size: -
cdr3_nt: TGTGCCAGCAGCCTCGGGAGGGCTGGGGGAAAGACCCAGTACTTC
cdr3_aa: CASSLGRAGGKTQYF

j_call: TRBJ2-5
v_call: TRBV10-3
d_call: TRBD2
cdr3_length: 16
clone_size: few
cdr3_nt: TGTGCCATCAGTGAGTCAGGCGGGAGCGTAGAGGAGACCCAGTACTTC
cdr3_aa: CAISESGGSVEETQYF

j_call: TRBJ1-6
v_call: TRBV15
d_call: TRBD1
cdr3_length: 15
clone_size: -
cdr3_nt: TGTGCCACCAGCGACCGGGACAGGGGCGTTTCACCCCTCCACTTT
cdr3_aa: CATSDRDRGVSPLHF

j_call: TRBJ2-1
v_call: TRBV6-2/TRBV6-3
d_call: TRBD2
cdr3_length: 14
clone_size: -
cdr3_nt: TGTGCCAGCAGTTACAGTGGGAGGGACAATGAGCAGTTCTTC
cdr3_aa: CASSYSGRDNEQFF

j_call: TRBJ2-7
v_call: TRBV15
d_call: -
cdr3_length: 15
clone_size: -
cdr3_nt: TGTGCCACCAGCAGAGGGAGGGACTTTGCCTACGAGCAGTACTTC
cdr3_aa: CATSRGRDFAYEQYF

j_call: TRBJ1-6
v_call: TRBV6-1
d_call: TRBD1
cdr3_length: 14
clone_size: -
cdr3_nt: TGTGCCAGCAGACCGGGACAGAGTAATTCACCCCTCCACTTT
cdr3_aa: CASRPGQSNSPLHF